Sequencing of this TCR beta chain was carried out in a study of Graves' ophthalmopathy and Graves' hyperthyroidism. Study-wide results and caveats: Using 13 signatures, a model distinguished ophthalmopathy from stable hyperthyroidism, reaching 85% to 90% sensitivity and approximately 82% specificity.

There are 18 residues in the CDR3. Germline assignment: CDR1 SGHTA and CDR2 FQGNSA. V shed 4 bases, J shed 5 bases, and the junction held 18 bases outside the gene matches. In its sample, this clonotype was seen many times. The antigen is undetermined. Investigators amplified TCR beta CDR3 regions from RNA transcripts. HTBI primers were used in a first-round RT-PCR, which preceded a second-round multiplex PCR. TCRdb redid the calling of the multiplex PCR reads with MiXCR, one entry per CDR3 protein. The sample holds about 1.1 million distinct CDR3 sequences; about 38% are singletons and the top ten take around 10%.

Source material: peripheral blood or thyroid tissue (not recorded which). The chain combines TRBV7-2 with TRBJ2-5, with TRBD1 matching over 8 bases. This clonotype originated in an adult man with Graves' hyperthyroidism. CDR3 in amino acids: CASSWDRTLLGDWETQYF. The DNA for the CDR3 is TGTGCCAGCAGCTGGGACAGGACTCTTCTGGGCGACTGGGAGACCCAGTACTTC.